The 30 T cell receptor beta chains below all came from one sample that was sequenced in a study of control samples from healthy donors and cancer patients. Method: immunoSEQ multiplex PCR; TCRdb's copy keeps in-frame clones and lacks some. The data show some 150,000 clones, 94% seen once. Sequenced: blood. Receptors were obtained from a man between 40 and 49 years old in good health.

This clone has a single count. V is TRBV9 and J is TRBJ2-2; D is ambiguous. This CDR3 spans 15 amino acids. The germline V and J ends were trimmed by 1 base and 3 bases, with 10 bases remaining between them. CDR1 is SGDLS and CDR2 is YYNGEE in the germline V gene. The CDR3 sequence is CASSVFGLDTGELFF. The CDR3 DNA reads TGTGCCAGCAGCGTATTCGGGCTAGACACCGGGGAGCTGTTTTTT.

This chain connects TRBV6-5 to TRBJ2-3; 9 nucleotides match TRBD1. The CDR3 sequence is 16 residues long. CDR1 MNHEY and CDR2 SVGAGI come from the germline V gene. Trimming took 4 bases from V and 3 from J; bases not matched to a gene: 8. CDR3 sequence: CASSSPRTGVTDTQYF. In DNA form, the CDR3 reads TGTGCCAGCAGTTCCCCAAGGACAGGGGTAACAGATACGCAGTATTTT.

This clone was observed a few times. The chain employs TRBV7-9 and TRBJ2-7; the match to TRBD1 covers 9 bases. J was trimmed by 1 base and V by 5 bases; bases with no gene match: 9. Germline V lookup: CDR1 SEHNR, CDR2 FQNEAQ (reference sequence). The CDR3 extends over 16 amino acids. In nucleotides, the CDR3 is TGTGCCAGCAGCCCCTGGGCACAGGGGGCGTCCTACGAGCAGTACTTC. Protein: CASSPWAQGASYEQYF.

The V and J genes are TRBV28 and TRBJ1-3; D gene uncertain. V lost 3 bases to trimming and J lost 0 bases, with 9 bases between them. The CDR3 extends over 15 amino acids. The germline CDR1 and CDR2 sequences are MDHEN and SYDVKM. The CDR3 reads CASSFPGRSGNTIYF. The CDR3 coding sequence is TGTGCCAGCAGTTTCCCCGGGCGCTCTGGAAACACCATATATTTT.

The rearrangement joins TRBV2 to TRBJ2-2; 7 bases are shared with TRBD1. This CDR3 comprises 15 residues. V dropped 1 base and J dropped 6; count of bases not matched to a gene: 5. Per the germline V gene, CDR1 is SNHLY and CDR2 is FYNNEI. The CDR3 DNA sequence: TGTGCCAGCAGTGAAGGGCAGGGGGTCGCCGGGGAGCTGTTTTTT. Translation: CASSEGQGVAGELFF.

This chain links TRBV2 with TRBJ2-1, with a weak D call TRBD2 (6 bases). V was trimmed by 7 bases and J by 0 bases, leaving 13 bases between them. This CDR3 is built from 15 residues. CDR1 SNHLY and CDR2 FYNNEI come from the germline V gene. As DNA, the CDR3 is TGTGCCAGCAAACCGCGGGGAAGCTCCTACAATGAGCAGTTCTTC. The encoded protein is CASKPRGSSYNEQFF.

This chain uses TRBV18 with TRBJ2-3; D might be TRBD1 (6 bases). The V end was cut by 3 bases, the J end by 1 base, with 11 bases between. Germline-derived CDR1 and CDR2 are KGHSH and LQKENI. The CDR3 consists of 15 residues. The CDR3 DNA follows: TGTGCCAGCTCACCTTGGGCAGGGGGCACAGATACGCAGTATTTT. Its translation: CASSPWAGGTDTQYF. Using reference TRBV18 and TRBJ2-3 for the parts outside the CDR3, the full variable domain is NAGVMQNPRHLVRRRGQEARLRCSPMKGHSHVYWYRQLPEEGLKFMVYLQKENIIDESGMPKERFSAEFPKEGPSILRIQQVVRGDSAAYFCASSPWAGGTDTQYFGPGTRLTVL.

The gene calls are TRBV24-1 and TRBJ1-5; 9 positions agree with TRBD1. Germline V gene lookup returns CDR1 KGHDR and CDR2 SFDVKD. V was pared by 7 bases and J by 2 bases, with 5 bases of the junction left unmatched. CDR3 size: 15 residues. CDR3 protein: CATSDRTGGNQPQHF. The DNA for the CDR3 is TGTGCCACCAGCGATCGGACAGGGGGCAATCAGCCCCAGCATTTT.

In nucleotides, the CDR3 is TGTGCCAGCAGCCAACCAGGGATTTTATGGAATGAGCAGTTCTTC. It codes for CASSQPGILWNEQFF. This rearrangement joins TRBV3-1 (or the pseudogene TRBV3-2) to TRBJ2-1; D perhaps matches TRBD1 (5 bases). Germline values: CDR1 LGHDT, CDR2 YNNKEL (reference sequence). Trimming shortened V by 2 bases and J by 7 bases, and 15 bases separated the two germline ends. CDR3 length equals 15 residues.

This clone turned up a few times. The chain recombines TRBV28 with TRBJ2-6; D is uncertain. Per germline, CDR1 MDHEN and CDR2 SYDVKM. This CDR3 is 16 amino acids long. Trimming removed 5 bases from V and 3 bases from J, with 14 bases in between. CDR3 region: CASSPNYGSGANVLTF. In nucleotides, the CDR3 is TGTGCCAGCAGTCCGAACTACGGTAGTGGGGCCAACGTCCTGACTTTC.

The V gene is TRBV9, the J gene TRBJ1-6; D not resolved. The V end was cut by 4 bases, the J end by 5 bases, with 13 bases between. The length of the CDR3 is 15 residues. Germline-derived CDR1 and CDR2 are SGDLS and YYNGEE. The CDR3 sequence: CASSKEGINNSPLHF. In nucleotides, the CDR3 is TGTGCCAGCAGCAAAGAAGGGATAAATAATTCACCCCTCCACTTT.

The chain recombines TRBV15 with TRBJ1-5; D gene uncertain. V gave up 0 bases and J gave up 1 base, with 4 bases separating them. The CDR3 consists of 14 residues. Germline V lookup: CDR1 LNHNV, CDR2 YYDKDF (reference sequence). The CDR3 spells CATSREGSNQPQHF. The DNA of the CDR3 is TGTGCCACCAGCAGAGAGGGCAGCAATCAGCCCCAGCATTTT.

The chain recombines TRBV11-1 with TRBJ1-1; D not resolved. Germline CDR1 and CDR2: SGHAT and FQDESV (reference sequence). The CDR3 is 14 amino acids. The V end lost 1 base, the J end lost 8 bases, and 14 bases lay between the germline ends. The CDR3 loop reads CASSLGFGRKEAFF. The CDR3 DNA reads TGTGCCAGCAGCTTAGGGTTCGGGAGGAAAGAAGCTTTCTTT.

The V and J genes are TRBV18 and TRBJ1-1; tentative D call: TRBD1 (6 bases). The CDR3 runs 13 residues. CDR1 is KGHSH, CDR2 LQKENI, per germline. The germline V and J ends were trimmed by 3 bases and 7 bases, with 12 bases remaining between them. The DNA of the CDR3 is TGTGCCAGCTCACCCCGGACAGCCCATGAAGCTTTCTTT. As protein: CASSPRTAHEAFF.

The CDR3 sequence is CASSQVTANTEAFF. The CDR3 DNA reads TGCGCCAGCAGCCAAGTTACAGCGAACACTGAAGCTTTCTTT. The chain combines TRBV4-1 with TRBJ1-1; D is uncertain. CDR1 and CDR2 (germline): MGHRA, YSYEKL. V was cut by 1 base and J by 1 base, with 7 bases left in between. This CDR3 spans 14 amino acids.

The rearrangement uses TRBV6-2 or TRBV6-3 and TRBJ1-5; D is possibly TRBD1 (6 bases). V lost 1 base, J lost 5 bases, and 18 bases lay in between. The CDR3 sequence is 17 residues long. Germline CDR1 reads MNHEY; CDR2 reads SVGEGT. The chain's CDR3 is CASSYFFGRGEHQPQHF. The CDR3 DNA sequence: TGTGCCAGCAGTTACTTTTTCGGGAGGGGGGAGCATCAGCCCCAGCATTTT.

CDR3 nucleotide sequence: TGTGCCAGCAGCTTGAGAGGGGGCGGAAACACCATATATTTT. Protein: CASSLRGGGNTIYF. This rearrangement joins TRBV5-6 to TRBJ1-3, with 7 bases identical to TRBD1. V was clipped by 1 base and J by 4 bases; unmatched bases: 2. This CDR3 has 14 amino acids. The germline gives CDR1 SGHDT, CDR2 YYEEEE.

This clone was seen a single time. This chain links TRBV25-1 with TRBJ1-4; 7 bases match TRBD1. The CDR3 is made up of 13 amino acids. Germline V lookup: CDR1 MGHDK, CDR2 SYGVNS. V dropped 5 bases and J dropped 7; count of bases not matched to a gene: 4. The CDR3 DNA reads TGTGCCAGCAGTCCCTACAGGGGTGAAAAACTGTTTTTT. Its protein is CASSPYRGEKLFF.

The genes are TRBV29-1 and TRBJ2-1; D ambiguous. From germline, CDR1 is SQVTM and CDR2 ANQGSEA. CDR3 length: 15 residues. V shed 3 bases and J shed 5 bases, with 17 bases lying between them. The CDR3: CSVDFYELGNNEQFF. CDR3 nucleotides: TGCAGCGTTGACTTCTACGAGCTTGGCAACAATGAGCAGTTCTTC.

The chain recombines TRBV10-2 with TRBJ1-5; 11 bases line up with TRBD1. This CDR3 has 16 residues. Trimming removed 2 bases from V and 3 bases from J; junction bases left unmatched: 3. The V gene's germline CDR1 is WSHSY and CDR2 SAAADI. The CDR3 spells CASSERTGGNNQPQHF. The DNA for the CDR3 is TGCGCCAGCAGTGAGAGGACAGGGGGCAACAATCAGCCCCAGCATTTT.

The chain couples TRBV5-1 to TRBJ2-3, with TRBD2 identical over 12 bases. J was trimmed by 6 bases and V by 4 bases; bases with no gene match: 15. CDR3 size: 18 residues. The germline CDR1 and CDR2 sequences are SGHRS and YFSETQ. CDR3 in DNA: TGCGCCAGCAGCGTGACTAGCGGGAGTGGTTTATTAACGGATACGCAGTATTTT. This sequence encodes CASSVTSGSGLLTDTQYF. The entire variable domain, with the rest obtained from reference TRBV5-1 and TRBJ2-3, is as follows: KAGVTQTPRYLIKTRGQQVTLSCSPISGHRSVSWYQQTPGQGLQFLFEYFSETQRNKGNFPGRFSGRQFSNSRSEMNVSTLELGDSALYLCASSVTSGSGLLTDTQYFGPGTRLTVL.

This chain connects TRBV20-1 to TRBJ2-2, with no clear D. Germline V gene lookup returns CDR1 DFQATT and CDR2 SNEGSKA (reference sequence). V dropped 4 bases and J dropped 8 bases, with 8 bases sitting between them. This CDR3 has 11 residues. CDR3 DNA: TGCAGTGCTACGTATGCGGGGGAGCTGTTTTTT. Encoded protein: CSATYAGELFF.

This clone came up once. The chain is built from TRBV7-3 and TRBJ2-2; D is ambiguous. Germline-derived CDR1 and CDR2 are SGHTA and FQGTGA. V was cut by 2 bases and J by 5 bases, with 12 bases left in between. The length of the CDR3 is 15 residues. This CDR3 is CASSLDRRQTGELFF. The DNA of the CDR3 is TGTGCCAGCAGCTTAGACCGCCGGCAGACCGGGGAGCTGTTTTTT.

This chain links TRBV30 with TRBJ1-1; maybe TRBD1 (5 bases). Germline V gene data show CDR1 as GTSNPN and CDR2 as SVGIG (reference sequence). The CDR3 length is 12 residues. The V and J ends lost 2 bases and 4 bases respectively, with 8 bases between them. CDR3 sequence: CAWSRGTTEAFF. CDR3 DNA: TGTGCCTGGAGTAGGGGTACCACTGAAGCTTTCTTT.

The rearrangement uses TRBV28 and TRBJ1-4; no firm D call. The V and J ends lost 3 bases and 8 bases respectively, with 7 bases between them. The germline V gene has CDR1 MDHEN and CDR2 SYDVKM. The CDR3 consists of 12 residues. The CDR3 nucleotides are TGTGCCAGCAGTTTGGTTCGGGAAAAACTGTTTTTT. Translating it yields CASSLVREKLFF.

This sequence joins TRBV24-1 and TRBJ1-4; TRBD1 might be the D (5 bases). Germline lookup yields CDR1 KGHDR and CDR2 SFDVKD. The CDR3 extends over 13 amino acids. V lost 4 bases and J lost 14, with 16 bases in between. The CDR3: CATSEDQHGGLFF. CDR3 in DNA: TGTGCCACCAGTGAGGACCAACATGGGGGGCTGTTTTTT.

This clone was detected a few times. The rearrangement uses TRBV6-1 and TRBJ2-1; a possible D gene is TRBD2 (6 bases). From germline, CDR1 is MNHNS and CDR2 SASEGT. CDR3 length: 14 residues. V lost 0 bases, J lost 11 bases, and 14 bases lay in between. The CDR3 DNA reads as TGTGCCAGCAGTGAAGCGGGTTGGAGGGCCCAGCAGTTCTTC. Translation: CASSEAGWRAQQFF.

The chain employs TRBV10-3 and TRBJ1-3, with a possible D match to TRBD1 (5 bases). Per germline, CDR1 ENHRY and CDR2 SYGVKD. CDR3 length: 22 residues. V dropped 0 bases and J dropped 0 bases, with 27 bases sitting between them. DNA for the CDR3: TGTGCCATCAGTGAGTCTCATTGGTCGGCAGGGTTCCTTAACCTCTCTGGAAACACCATATATTTT. Encoded protein: CAISESHWSAGFLNLSGNTIYF.

The chain uses TRBV7-9 and TRBJ2-2; 7 bases fit TRBD1. J was trimmed by 6 bases and V by 6 bases; bases with no gene match: 10. CDR1 and CDR2 (germline): SEHNR, FQNEAQ (reference sequence). The CDR3 totals 15 residues. DNA for the CDR3: TGTGCCAGCAGTTCGGACAGGAACATCCCCGGGGAGCTGTTTTTT. Translated: CASSSDRNIPGELFF.

The rearrangement links TRBV4-3 to TRBJ1-2; 10 bases are a match to TRBD1. The ends lost 1 base at V and 2 bases at J; junction bases unmatched: 4. The germline V gene has CDR1 LGHNA and CDR2 YSLEER. The CDR3 totals 16 residues. CDR3 residues: CASSQVGGQGNYGYTF. The CDR3 DNA follows: TGCGCCAGCAGCCAAGTGGGGGGACAGGGGAACTATGGCTACACCTTC.